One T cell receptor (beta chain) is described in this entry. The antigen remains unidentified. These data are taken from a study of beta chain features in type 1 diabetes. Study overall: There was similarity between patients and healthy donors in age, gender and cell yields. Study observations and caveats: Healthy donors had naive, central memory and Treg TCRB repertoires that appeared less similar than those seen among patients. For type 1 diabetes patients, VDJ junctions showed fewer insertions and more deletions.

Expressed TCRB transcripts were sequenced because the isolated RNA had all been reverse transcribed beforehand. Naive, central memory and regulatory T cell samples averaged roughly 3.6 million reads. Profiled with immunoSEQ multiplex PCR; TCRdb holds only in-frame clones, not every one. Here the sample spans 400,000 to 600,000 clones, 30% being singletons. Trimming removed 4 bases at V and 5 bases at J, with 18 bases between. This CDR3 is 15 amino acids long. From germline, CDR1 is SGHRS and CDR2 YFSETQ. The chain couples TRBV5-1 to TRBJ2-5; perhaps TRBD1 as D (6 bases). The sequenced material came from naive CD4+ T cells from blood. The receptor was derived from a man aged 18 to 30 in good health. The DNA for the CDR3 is TGCGCCAGCAGCCTCACGCCACAGGGTGGGGAGACCCAGTACTTC. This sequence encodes CASSLTPQGGETQYF. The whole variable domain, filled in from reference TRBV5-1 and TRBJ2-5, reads KAGVTQTPRYLIKTRGQQVTLSCSPISGHRSVSWYQQTPGQGLQFLFEYFSETQRNKGNFPGRFSGRQFSNSRSEMNVSTLELGDSALYLCASSLTPQGGETQYFGPGTRLLVL.